These 18 T cell receptor beta chains were all obtained from the same sample, sequenced in a study. TCRdb analysed the 5' RACE reads with MiXCR anew, one entry per CDR3 protein. The data show 7,500 to 9,500 distinct CDR3 sequences, 35% to 45% seen once. Sequencing was done on a sample of tumor-infiltrating memory CD4+ T cells sorted from the breast tumor. Regarding subset: memory CD4+ T cells, CD4+CD45RO+CD25-. The receptors derive from a female donor with breast cancer.

The gene calls are TRBV24-1 and TRBJ2-1; the D gene is possibly TRBD1 (6 bases). The CDR3 extends over 14 amino acids. Per germline, CDR1 KGHDR and CDR2 SFDVKD. The germline V and J ends were trimmed by 4 bases and 4 bases, with 10 bases remaining between them. DNA of the CDR3: TGTGCCACCAGTGACGAAGGGGGATACAATGAGCAGTTCTTC. Translation gives CATSDEGGYNEQFF.

This clonotype was counted a single time. This chain uses TRBV5-1 with TRBJ2-1; possible D gene TRBD2, 5 bases. Per germline, CDR1 SGHRS and CDR2 YFSETQ. The CDR3 runs to 16 residues. V dropped 2 bases and J dropped 6 bases, with 18 bases sitting between them. CDR3 region: CASSFQTTSISNEQFF. CDR3 in DNA: TGCGCCAGCAGCTTCCAGACTACCTCTATCTCCAATGAGCAGTTCTTC. Looking up the rest from reference TRBV5-1 and TRBJ2-1 gives the full variable domain: KAGVTQTPRYLIKTRGQQVTLSCSPISGHRSVSWYQQTPGQGLQFLFEYFSETQRNKGNFPGRFSGRQFSNSRSEMNVSTLELGDSALYLCASSFQTTSISNEQFFGPGTRLTVL.

This chain's CDR3 is CASSSTGSGNTDTQYF. The CDR3 DNA reads TGTGCCAGCAGCTCCACGGGGAGCGGCAACACAGATACGCAGTATTTT. The chain combines TRBV11-3 with TRBJ2-3, with D perhaps matching TRBD2 (5 bases). CDR3 size: 16 residues. CDR1 SGHNT and CDR2 YENEEA come from the germline V gene. V lost 4 bases and J lost 2, with 16 bases in between.

By share of the sample, this clonotype is large (0.1 to 1%). V usage is TRBV6-6 and J usage is TRBJ1-6; no clear D. From germline, CDR1 is MNHNY and CDR2 SVGAGI (reference sequence). The ends were cut back, 6 bases at V and 7 bases at J, with 10 bases in the middle. The CDR3 runs to 13 residues. The DNA of the CDR3 is TGTGCCAGCAGCCCGACGGAGAATTCACCCCTCCACTTT. It is translated as CASSPTENSPLHF.

This clonotype was seen repeatedly, ten times or more. The CDR3 is CASSFLGRELFF. CDR3 coding DNA: TGTGCCAGCAGCTTTCTCGGACGGGAGCTGTTTTTT. V usage is TRBV5-4 and J usage is TRBJ2-2; D unclear. V was clipped by 2 bases and J by 9 bases, with 8 bases between them. The CDR3 loop spans 12 amino acids. The V gene's germline CDR1 is SGHNT and CDR2 YYREEE (reference sequence).

By frequency in the sample, this clonotype is medium-sized. V gene TRBV12-3 or TRBV12-4 combines with J gene TRBJ1-5; 8 nucleotides agree with TRBD1. V trimming: 6 bases; J trimming: 3 bases; junction bases outside the gene matches: 1. This CDR3 is built from 13 residues. The CDR3 protein is CASRDRVNQPQHF. As DNA, the CDR3 is TGTGCCAGCAGGGACAGGGTCAATCAGCCCCAGCATTTT.

The chain has TRBV6-5 and TRBJ1-3; D gene unclear. This CDR3 comprises 15 residues. The germline V and J ends were trimmed by 2 bases and 0 bases, with 8 bases remaining between them. From germline, CDR1 is MNHEY and CDR2 SVGAGI. In nucleotides, the CDR3 is TGTGCCAGCAGTTACGACCTCTTCTCTGGAAACACCATATATTTT. It specifies CASSYDLFSGNTIYF.

This clonotype was picked up many times. The chain combines TRBV12-3 or TRBV12-4 with TRBJ2-5; possibly TRBD1 or TRBD2 for D (5 bases each). The CDR3 is 14 amino acids. Trimming shortened V by 1 base and J by 5 bases, and 11 bases separated the two germline ends. In DNA, the CDR3 is TGTGCCAGCAGTTTAGTTGCCAGGGAGGAGACCCAGTACTTC. Protein product: CASSLVAREETQYF.

This clonotype was seen ten or more times. The chain carries TRBV4-3 and TRBJ2-1, with 12 nucleotides matching TRBD2. CDR3 length equals 18 residues. With V trimmed by 0 bases and J by 7 bases, 10 bases remained unmatched. The germline CDR1 and CDR2 sequences are LGHNA and YSLEER. CDR3 in amino acids: CASSQEGAWTSGKNEQFF. CDR3 sequence (DNA): TGCGCCAGCAGCCAAGAAGGTGCGTGGACTAGCGGGAAAAATGAGCAGTTCTTC.

By share of the sample, this clonotype is medium-sized. The chain employs TRBV20-1 and TRBJ2-2; D ambiguous. Germline V gives CDR1 DFQATT, CDR2 SNEGSKA (reference sequence). The ends were cut back, 3 bases at V and 4 bases at J, with 12 bases in the middle. This CDR3 contains 14 residues. The CDR3 region is CSASRPSRTGELFF. As DNA, the CDR3 is TGCAGTGCTAGTCGACCCAGCCGCACCGGGGAGCTGTTTTTT.

This clonotype is large within its sample. This chain links TRBV7-2 with TRBJ2-7, with D perhaps TRBD2 (5 bases). This CDR3 is built from 14 residues. CDR1 is SGHTA, CDR2 FQGNSA, per germline. V was clipped by 3 bases and J by 4 bases, with 13 bases between them. The CDR3 here is CASSLEAWGYEQYF. In nucleotides, the CDR3 is TGTGCCAGCAGCTTGGAGGCTTGGGGTTACGAGCAGTACTTC. The variable domain in full, with the rest retrieved from reference TRBV7-2 and TRBJ2-7, is GAGVSQSPSNKVTEKGKDVELRCDPISGHTALYWYRQSLGQGLEFLIYFQGNSAPDKSGLPSDRFSAERTGGSVSTLTIQRTQQEDSAVYLCASSLEAWGYEQYFGPGTRLTVT.

The chain has TRBV7-9 and TRBJ2-6; 8 positions agree with TRBD2. After removal of 5 bases from V and 5 bases from J, the junction contained 17 bases not matched to a gene. Germline V gives CDR1 SEHNR, CDR2 FQNEAQ (reference sequence). This CDR3 is built from 19 residues. The CDR3 spells CASSPGVGTRSARANVLTF. DNA for the CDR3: TGTGCCAGCAGCCCTGGCGTCGGGACTAGGAGCGCTAGGGCCAACGTCCTGACTTTC.

V usage is TRBV20-1 and J usage is TRBJ2-7, with 9 bases aligning to TRBD2. The CDR3 has 16 amino acids. Germline V gene lookup returns CDR1 DFQATT and CDR2 SNEGSKA (reference sequence). Trimming cost V 4 bases and J 4 bases; bases outside gene matches: 14. The CDR3 sequence is CSAIRPGLAISYEQYF. CDR3 sequence (DNA): TGCAGTGCTATAAGACCCGGACTAGCGATTTCTTACGAGCAGTACTTC.

A remark on this clonotype: A much larger clone differs from this one at a single base, so this may be a read error. The rearrangement links TRBV29-1 to TRBJ1-1; the D gene is possibly TRBD1 (5 bases). The CDR3 is 13 amino acids. Germline V gene sequence: CDR1 SQVTM, CDR2 ANQGSEA. V was shortened by 1 base and J by 0 bases, with 6 bases between the two germline ends. CDR3 in DNA: TGCAGCGTTGAAGGGGGCATGAACACTGAAGCTTTCTTT. The encoded protein is CSVEGGMNTEAFF.

The chain uses TRBV28 and TRBJ2-3; 7 bases agree with TRBD1. CDR3 length: 15 residues. The germline V gene encodes CDR1 MDHEN and CDR2 SYDVKM. V was clipped by 5 bases and J by 2 bases; unmatched bases: 7. CDR3 amino acids: CASSLWTGSTDTQYF. CDR3 nucleotide sequence: TGTGCCAGCAGTCTCTGGACAGGATCCACAGATACGCAGTATTTT.

Turning to this clonotype: This is likely a read error, given that the CDR3 carries no conserved phenylalanine or tryptophan at its end. This chain links TRBV5-4 with TRBJ2-1, with unresolved D. V was pared by 4 bases and J by 8 bases, with 19 bases between. CDR1 SGHNT and CDR2 YYREEE come from the germline V gene (reference sequence). The CDR3 totals 15 residues. The CDR3 DNA is TGTGCCAGCAGCGCCCCCCGTAAGGGTTTTCATGAGCAGTTCTAC. Translating it yields CASSAPRKGFHEQFY.

This clonotype is judged medium-sized. The chain is built from TRBV4-1 and TRBJ1-2; TRBD1 is a possible D gene (5 bases). Germline V gene data show CDR1 as MGHRA and CDR2 as YSYEKL. This CDR3 is built from 16 residues. Trimming took off 3 bases at V and 0 bases at J, with 14 bases between the two ends. In DNA form, the CDR3 reads TGCGCCAGCAGCCAGACTTGGGGCTTCGCTAACTATGGCTACACCTTC. The encoded protein is CASSQTWGFANYGYTF.

This clonotype was recorded a few times. The chain carries TRBV7-9 and TRBJ2-5; D might be TRBD1 (6 bases). This CDR3 spans 15 amino acids. Trimming cost V 3 bases and J 0 bases, with 11 bases left between them. CDR1 SEHNR and CDR2 FQNEAQ come from the germline V gene (reference sequence). The CDR3 is CASSFQGLYQETQYF. In nucleotides, the CDR3 is TGTGCCAGCAGCTTTCAGGGGTTGTACCAAGAGACCCAGTACTTC.